The clone carrying this TCR beta chain was detected ten times or more. The antigen is not known. Time point defined: newly diagnosed GD, antithyroid drugs for less than 3 months. TCR sequences were obtained from RNA taken from PBMCs. CDR3 regions were amplified by Arm-PCR using iRepertoire HTBI primers to build TCR beta libraries. TCRdb passed the multiplex PCR reads through MiXCR, listing each CDR3 protein once. This table has around 500,000 distinct CDR3 sequences, roughly 13% appearing once. The sample originates from a study of regulatory T cells in long-lasting Graves disease. This CDR3 has 13 residues. V was trimmed by 5 bases and J by 3 bases, leaving 11 bases between them. Germline CDR1 reads PRHDT; CDR2 reads FYEKMQ (reference sequence). Findings and caveats of the study: Accuracy may have been reduced by the small sample size. TRBV28, TRBJ1-2 and TRBJ2-5 were segments that persistent disease favored.

These data were also filed under a second study, of T cells in Graves' hyperthyroidism and ophthalmopathy. That source reports: Most expanded thyroid clonotypes above 0.001 recurred in blood.

The rearrangement joins TRBV13 to TRBJ2-7; D is unresolved. The sequenced sample was peripheral blood mononuclear cells (PBMCs), obtained at new diagnosis, from a patient treated with antithyroid drugs. This sequence originates from a man under 40 with Graves disease. DNA of the CDR3: TGTGCCAGCAGCAGAGGACCAAACTACGAGCAGTACTTC. It encodes CASSRGPNYEQYF. The whole variable domain, remainder taken from reference TRBV13 and TRBJ2-7, is AAGVIQSPRHLIKEKRETATLKCYPIPRHDTVYWYQQGPGQDPQFLISFYEKMQSDKGSIPDRFSAQQFSDYHSELNMSSLELGDSALYFCASSRGPNYEQYFGPGTRLTVT.